This entry lists 32 T cell receptor beta chains sequenced from one sample in a study of T cell changes during pregnancy in multiple sclerosis. Libraries were prepared by immunoSEQ multiplex PCR; TCRdb keeps only in-frame clonotypes and omits some of them. The table lists tens of thousands of clones, 70% to 90% of them singletons. The sequencing used peripheral blood, collected after pregnancy. These receptor sequences come from a female donor with multiple sclerosis, enrolled in a pregnancy study.

This clone was seen once. This rearrangement joins TRBV4-3 to TRBJ2-7; D is perhaps TRBD2 (6 bases). Germline CDR1 LGHNA, CDR2 YSLEER. Trimming stripped 4 bases from V and 4 bases from J, with 20 bases between. CDR3 length: 16 residues. The CDR3 is CASSPKAGHQVYEQYF. CDR3 DNA: TGCGCCAGCAGCCCTAAAGCGGGTCATCAAGTATACGAGCAGTACTTC.

The CDR3 protein is CASTRGAYNEQFF. The CDR3 DNA reads as TGTGCCAGCACGCGGGGGGCCTACAATGAGCAGTTCTTC. The chain recombines TRBV7-8 with TRBJ2-1; TRBD2 aligns across 8 bases. This CDR3 is 13 amino acids long. Unmatched junction bases numbered 1, after V lost 7 bases and J lost 2 bases. CDR1 is SGHVS, CDR2 FQNEAQ, per germline.

The chain employs TRBV11-2 and TRBJ1-2, with D maybe TRBD1 (6 bases). The ends were cut back, 3 bases at V and 1 base at J, with 12 bases in the middle. CDR3 length: 15 residues. Germline loops: CDR1 SGHAT, CDR2 FQNNGV. The CDR3 protein is CASSFGGPVNYGYTF. The CDR3 DNA reads TGTGCCAGCAGCTTCGGGGGGCCCGTTAACTATGGCTACACCTTC.

V is TRBV4-3 and J is TRBJ2-7; 10 nucleotides agree with TRBD1. CDR3 length: 16 residues. Germline values: CDR1 LGHNA, CDR2 YSLEER. V dropped 3 bases and J dropped 3; count of bases not matched to a gene: 8. CDR3 nucleotides: TGCGCCAGCAGCCAGGGTCCCGACAGGGGGCGCTACGAGCAGTACTTC. Encoded protein: CASSQGPDRGRYEQYF.

The chain is built from TRBV11-3 and TRBJ2-2, with 7 bases aligning to TRBD1. Trimming took 5 bases from V and 2 from J; bases not matched to a gene: 11. The CDR3 is 17 amino acids. Germline V gene data show CDR1 as SGHNT and CDR2 as YENEEA. The DNA for the CDR3 is TGTGCCAGCAGCCCACGCTTAGGGGGCAGAAACACCGGGGAGCTGTTTTTT. Encoded protein: CASSPRLGGRNTGELFF.

J is TRBJ2-2 and V is TRBV6-5, with a weak D call TRBD1 (5 bases). The V end was cut by 8 bases, the J end by 0 bases, with 10 bases between. Germline V CDR1 and CDR2: MNHEY, SVGAGI. The CDR3 is 14 residues long. Here the CDR3 DNA reads TGTGCCAGCGGAGACAGCCCGAACACCGGGGAGCTGTTTTTT. It translates to CASGDSPNTGELFF.

V gene TRBV5-1 combines with J gene TRBJ1-1; D is uncertain. The V end was cut by 2 bases, the J end by 3 bases, with 17 bases between. This CDR3 is built from 16 residues. Germline CDR1 and CDR2: SGHRS and YFSETQ. The CDR3 protein is CASSFGIAEADTEAFF. The CDR3 DNA is TGCGCCAGCAGCTTCGGGATCGCGGAAGCGGACACTGAAGCTTTCTTT.

The chain has TRBV28 and TRBJ2-1, with D maybe TRBD2 (6 bases). Germline CDR1 and CDR2: MDHEN and SYDVKM. Trimming cost V 2 bases and J 5 bases, with 13 bases left between them. The CDR3 is 15 amino acids. CDR3 sequence reads: CASSLGGGGDNEQFF. CDR3 bases: TGTGCCAGCAGTTTAGGTGGCGGCGGGGACAATGAGCAGTTCTTC.

The V gene is TRBV28, the J gene TRBJ1-5, with D unclear. This CDR3 has 14 residues. Germline CDR1 MDHEN, CDR2 SYDVKM. V was pared by 2 bases and J by 3 bases, with 8 bases between. The chain's CDR3 is CASSLDIYNQPQHF. The DNA of the CDR3 is TGTGCCAGCAGTTTAGACATCTACAATCAGCCCCAGCATTTT.

This clone showed up just once. The CDR3, as DNA: TGTGCCAGTTCCCTTACCGGGACAGGGGACGGCTACACCTTC. Encoded protein: CASSLTGTGDGYTF. This sequence joins TRBV19 and TRBJ1-2; 10 bases are shared with TRBD1. The trim removed 8 bases at V and 8 bases at J, leaving 11 bases unmatched. Per germline, CDR1 LNHDA and CDR2 SQIVND (reference sequence). The CDR3 covers 14 residues.

This chain joins TRBV11-2 and TRBJ1-3, with D unclear. This CDR3 has 13 residues. Germline V gives CDR1 SGHAT, CDR2 FQNNGV. Trimming stripped 4 bases from V and 2 bases from J, with 6 bases between. Here the CDR3 reads CASSSETGNTIYF. The CDR3 DNA sequence: TGTGCCAGCAGCTCCGAGACTGGAAACACCATATATTTT.

J is TRBJ1-6 and V is TRBV5-1, with D hard to call. From germline, CDR1 is SGHRS and CDR2 YFSETQ. The CDR3 consists of 14 residues. The V gene lost 0 bases and the J gene lost 4 bases, with 5 bases spanning the gap. The CDR3 loop reads CASSLGDYNSPLHF. CDR3 sequence (DNA): TGCGCCAGCAGCTTGGGAGATTATAATTCACCCCTCCACTTT.

V gene TRBV7-6 combines with J gene TRBJ1-2; D is unresolved. In germline, CDR1 is SGHVS, CDR2 FNYEAQ. This CDR3 contains 16 residues. Trimming cost V 5 bases and J 6 bases, with 22 bases left between them. The CDR3 nucleotides read TGTGCCAGCAGCCTTAGTCGGAGTGGAATGTCGGATGGCTACACCTTC. It is translated as CASSLSRSGMSDGYTF.

The rearrangement links TRBV12-5 to TRBJ2-1, with 10 bases aligning to TRBD1. The V and J ends lost 3 bases and 2 bases, in that order; junction bases with no gene match: 10. The CDR3 totals 18 residues. Looked up from germline, CDR1 is LGHNT and CDR2 is FRNRAP. In nucleotides, the CDR3 is TGTGCTAGTGGTTTCGTCCAGGACGGGACAGGGGCCTACAATGAGCAGTTCTTC. Encoded protein: CASGFVQDGTGAYNEQFF.

The V and J genes are TRBV6-5 and TRBJ2-7; 10 positions agree with TRBD1. The CDR3 is 14 residues long. V shed 5 bases and J 4 bases; nucleotides not matched to a gene: 5. The germline gives CDR1 MNHEY, CDR2 SVGAGI. CDR3 region: CASSRDRGLYEQYF. The CDR3 nucleotides read TGTGCCAGCAGTCGTGACAGGGGGCTATACGAGCAGTACTTC.

The sample holds one count of this clone. CDR3 in DNA: TGTGCCAGTAGCAGGACAGGGGCCGGGGCCAACGTCCTGACTTTC. It codes for CASSRTGAGANVLTF. The gene calls are TRBV19 and TRBJ2-6; TRBD1 agrees at 9 bases. With 6 bases clipped from V and 4 bases from J, the junction kept 4 bases outside the gene matches. Per the germline V gene, CDR1 is LNHDA and CDR2 is SQIVND (reference sequence). The CDR3 contains 15 residues.

V gene TRBV7-2 combines with J gene TRBJ2-1; D remains unclear. The V gene lost 5 bases and the J gene lost 5 bases, with 19 bases spanning the gap. The germline V gene encodes CDR1 SGHTA and CDR2 FQGNSA. This CDR3 contains 16 residues. In nucleotides, the CDR3 is TGTGCCAGCAGCCGCCTTGGCGCGGCAAATAACAATGAGCAGTTCTTC. The encoded protein is CASSRLGAANNNEQFF. Filled out from reference TRBV7-2 and TRBJ2-1, the complete variable domain reads GAGVSQSPSNKVTEKGKDVELRCDPISGHTALYWYRQSLGQGLEFLIYFQGNSAPDKSGLPSDRFSAERTGGSVSTLTIQRTQQEDSAVYLCASSRLGAANNNEQFFGPGTRLTVL.

The J gene is TRBJ2-2, the V gene TRBV5-1; tentatively, D is TRBD1 (5 bases). Trimming removed 0 bases at V and 2 bases at J, with 14 bases between. The germline V gene has CDR1 SGHRS and CDR2 YFSETQ. This CDR3 has 17 amino acids. The CDR3 loop is CASSLGPQTDNTGELFF. The CDR3 DNA sequence: TGCGCCAGCAGCTTGGGACCACAGACAGACAACACCGGGGAGCTGTTTTTT.

This rearrangement joins TRBV5-5 to TRBJ2-7, with TRBD1 matching 8 bases. The CDR3 consists of 15 residues. From germline, CDR1 is SGHKS and CDR2 YYEKEE (reference sequence). The V segment lost 1 base and the J segment 4 bases; nucleotides outside the gene matches: 7. CDR3 coding DNA: TGTGCCAGCAGCTTGACTCCAGGGGGCAGTTACGAGCAGTACTTC. Its translation is CASSLTPGGSYEQYF. Variable domain in full (rest from reference TRBV5-5 and TRBJ2-7): DAGVTQSPTHLIKTRGQQVTLRCSPISGHKSVSWYQQVLGQGPQFIFQYYEKEERGRGNFPDRFSARQFPNYSSELNVNALLLGDSALYLCASSLTPGGSYEQYFGPGTRLTVT.

The CDR3 DNA reads TGTGCCAGCAGCTCGCGGGGCTCGTCTTACAATGAGCAGTTCTTC. As protein: CASSSRGSSYNEQFF. The chain uses TRBV7-9 and TRBJ2-1; D is perhaps TRBD2 (6 bases). CDR3 length: 15 amino acids. Trimming removed 4 bases at V and 4 bases at J, with 14 bases between. The germline V gene encodes CDR1 SEHNR and CDR2 FQNEAQ (reference sequence).

This clone was recorded only once. The CDR3 here is CAGNRDTNEKLFF. CDR3 DNA sequence: TGTGCCGGCAACAGGGACACTAATGAAAAACTGTTTTTT. The chain recombines TRBV2 with TRBJ1-4; possibly TRBD1 for D (6 bases). The CDR3 has 13 residues. The V end lost 11 bases, the J end lost 2 bases, and 12 bases lay between the germline ends. Germline V gives CDR1 SNHLY, CDR2 FYNNEI.

This clone was found once. The chain joins TRBV12-5 to TRBJ1-2, with D possibly matching TRBD1 (6 bases). CDR3 length: 17 amino acids. CDR1 LGHNT and CDR2 FRNRAP come from the germline V gene. The V gene lost 0 bases and the J gene lost 5 bases, with 19 bases spanning the gap. The CDR3 loop reads CASGLVKRSSGVYGYTF. The CDR3 DNA sequence: TGTGCTAGTGGTTTGGTGAAAAGGTCGTCAGGGGTTTATGGCTACACCTTC.

The rearrangement joins TRBV5-1 to TRBJ2-2; TRBD1 aligns across 7 bases. Per germline, CDR1 SGHRS and CDR2 YFSETQ. V gave up 2 bases and J gave up 5 bases; unmatched junction bases: 3. The CDR3 is made up of 14 amino acids. For the CDR3, the DNA is TGCGCCAGCAGCTTTACAGGGGTTACCGGGGAGCTGTTTTTT. It is translated as CASSFTGVTGELFF.

The CDR3, as DNA: TGTGCCTGGAGTGTACAGTCGGGGGCACCCCTCCACTTT. Protein: CAWSVQSGAPLHF. The chain joins TRBV30 to TRBJ1-6, with D possibly being TRBD1 (5 bases). Deletions cut 0 bases from V and 11 bases from J, with 11 bases between. CDR3 size: 13 residues. Germline CDR1 reads GTSNPN; CDR2 reads SVGIG (reference sequence). Combining the CDR3 with reference TRBV30 and TRBJ1-6 gives the whole variable domain SQTIHQWPATLVQPVGSPLSLECTVEGTSNPNLYWYRQAAGRGLQLLFYSVGIGQISSEVPQNLSASRPQDRQFILSSKKLLLSDSGFYLCAWSVQSGAPLHFGNGTRLTVT.

V is TRBV5-1 and J is TRBJ2-2; D possibly corresponds to TRBD1 (7 bases). Trimming left V 3 bases short and J 5 bases short, with 17 bases between. This CDR3 comprises 16 residues. Germline V gene sequence: CDR1 SGHRS, CDR2 YFSETQ. This CDR3 is CASSWASGGPTGELFF. Here the CDR3 DNA reads TGCGCCAGCAGCTGGGCATCAGGGGGGCCAACCGGGGAGCTGTTTTTT.

The chain combines TRBV27 with TRBJ1-4; 7 nucleotides align to TRBD1. V shed 6 bases and J 7 bases; nucleotides not matched to a gene: 8. The CDR3 contains 14 residues. Germline V gene data show CDR1 as MNHEY and CDR2 as SMNVEV (reference sequence). CDR3 sequence reads: CASSLQGQVEKLFF. The CDR3 DNA reads as TGTGCCAGCAGCCTACAGGGGCAGGTTGAAAAACTGTTTTTT.

The rearrangement uses TRBV5-5 and TRBJ2-2; maybe TRBD1 (5 bases). V was shortened by 1 base and J by 1 base, with 5 bases between the two germline ends. Germline lookup yields CDR1 SGHKS and CDR2 YYEKEE (reference sequence). The CDR3 consists of 14 residues. The CDR3, as DNA: TGTGCCAGCAGCTTGCAGGGGAACACCGGGGAGCTGTTTTTT. Protein: CASSLQGNTGELFF.

This clone was recorded once. The genes are TRBV5-5 and TRBJ1-4; perhaps TRBD1 as D (6 bases). From germline, CDR1 is SGHKS and CDR2 YYEKEE (reference sequence). V shed 3 bases and J shed 6 bases, with 15 bases lying between them. The CDR3 is 15 amino acids. The CDR3 DNA is TGTGCCAGCAGCTCGTGGAAGGGGGGGCATGAAAAACTGTTTTTT. Its translation: CASSSWKGGHEKLFF.

This chain uses TRBV5-1 with TRBJ1-2; the D gene is possibly TRBD1 (5 bases). Germline CDR1 SGHRS, CDR2 YFSETQ. The ends were cut back, 9 bases at V and 4 bases at J, with 16 bases in the middle. The CDR3 loop spans 13 amino acids. CDR3 residues: CATAAGLGYGYTF. DNA for the CDR3: TGCGCCACCGCGGCGGGACTAGGCTATGGCTACACCTTC.

This clone was observed once. This chain uses TRBV10-2 with TRBJ2-3, with TRBD2 as a possible D gene (6 bases). Trimming removed 7 bases from V and 0 bases from J, with 14 bases in between. The germline V gene encodes CDR1 WSHSY and CDR2 SAAADI. This CDR3 has 15 residues. In DNA form, the CDR3 reads TGCGCCAGCACCCCCGGGGGAGCCAGCACAGATACGCAGTATTTT. As protein: CASTPGGASTDTQYF.

This clone was seen a handful of times. The chain has TRBV28 and TRBJ2-7, with D possibly being TRBD1 (6 bases). This CDR3 has 15 amino acids. The V gene lost 3 bases and the J gene lost 2 bases, with 14 bases spanning the gap. From germline, CDR1 is MDHEN and CDR2 SYDVKM. CDR3 in amino acids: CASSFSQGRPYEQYF. The CDR3 DNA is TGTGCCAGCAGTTTCAGTCAGGGGAGACCCTACGAGCAGTACTTC.

V is TRBV28 and J is TRBJ1-2; no reliable D call. Germline CDR1 reads MDHEN; CDR2 reads SYDVKM. V lost 8 bases to trimming and J lost 5 bases, with 9 bases between them. The CDR3 runs 11 residues. CDR3 residues: CASGQNYGYTF. Here the CDR3 DNA reads TGTGCCAGCGGGCAGAATTATGGCTACACCTTC.